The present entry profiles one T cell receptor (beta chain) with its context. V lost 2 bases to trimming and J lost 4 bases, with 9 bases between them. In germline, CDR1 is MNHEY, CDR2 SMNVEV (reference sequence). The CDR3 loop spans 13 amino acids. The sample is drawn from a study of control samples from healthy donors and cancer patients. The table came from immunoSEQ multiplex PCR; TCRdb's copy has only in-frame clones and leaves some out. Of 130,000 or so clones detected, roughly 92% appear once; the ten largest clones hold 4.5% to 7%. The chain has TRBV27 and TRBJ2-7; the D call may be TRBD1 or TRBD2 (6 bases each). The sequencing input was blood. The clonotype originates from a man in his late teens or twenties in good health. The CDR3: CASSLGGGYEQYF. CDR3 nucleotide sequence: TGTGCCAGCAGTTTAGGAGGGGGGTACGAGCAGTACTTC.